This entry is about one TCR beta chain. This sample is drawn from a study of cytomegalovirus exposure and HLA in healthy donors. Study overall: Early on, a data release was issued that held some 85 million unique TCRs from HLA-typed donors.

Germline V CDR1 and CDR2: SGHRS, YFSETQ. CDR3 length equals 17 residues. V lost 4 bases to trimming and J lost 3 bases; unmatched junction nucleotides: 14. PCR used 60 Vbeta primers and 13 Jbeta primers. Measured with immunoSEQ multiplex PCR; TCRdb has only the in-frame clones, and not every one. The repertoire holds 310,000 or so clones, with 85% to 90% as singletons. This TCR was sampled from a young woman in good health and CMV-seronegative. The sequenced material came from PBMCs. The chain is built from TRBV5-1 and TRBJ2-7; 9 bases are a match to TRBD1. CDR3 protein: CASSNPGQGSRGYEQYF. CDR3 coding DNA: TGCGCCAGCAGCAACCCGGGACAGGGATCAAGAGGCTACGAGCAGTACTTC. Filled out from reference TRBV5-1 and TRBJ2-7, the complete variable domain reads KAGVTQTPRYLIKTRGQQVTLSCSPISGHRSVSWYQQTPGQGLQFLFEYFSETQRNKGNFPGRFSGRQFSNSRSEMNVSTLELGDSALYLCASSNPGQGSRGYEQYFGPGTRLTVT.